These 20 T cell receptor beta chains share one sample of origin, sequenced in a study of T-cell reconstitution after alpha-beta-depleted transplantation in children. The TCRbeta library incorporated unique molecular identifiers. TCRdb re-derived calls from the PCR reads in MiXCR, one entry per CDR3 protein. The sample shows 200,000 to 300,000 distinct CDR3 sequences, under 30% of them seen only once. The specimen was PBMCs, mostly from graft donor cells, collected 360 days after TCRalphabeta/CD19-depleted stem cell transplant. Receptor source: a female patient aged 2-9 years who had a stem cell transplant for congenital amegakaryocytic thrombocytopenia, so the T cells may come from the graft donor.

This clonotype has just a few counts. V is TRBV19 and J is TRBJ1-5, with a weak D call TRBD1 (5 bases). The CDR3 has 14 amino acids. The ends were cut back, 7 bases at V and 5 bases at J, with 15 bases in the middle. Germline CDR1 LNHDA, CDR2 SQIVND (reference sequence). CDR3 residues: CASTRPGVHQPQHF. Written as DNA, the CDR3 is TGTGCCAGTACCCGTCCGGGGGTTCATCAGCCCCAGCATTTT.

This clonotype was seen only a few times. The CDR3 coding sequence is TGTGCCAGCAGTTTACAGGCAGATAGCAATCAGCCCCAGCATTTT. Translating gives CASSLQADSNQPQHF. The chain carries TRBV12-3 or TRBV12-4 and TRBJ1-5; no clear D gene. Trimming took off 2 bases at V and 0 bases at J, with 8 bases between the two ends. The CDR3 sequence is 15 residues long.

This rearrangement joins TRBV5-4 to TRBJ2-3, with D unclear. The CDR3 is made up of 11 amino acids. Germline V gives CDR1 SGHNT, CDR2 YYREEE (reference sequence). Trimming removed 1 base at V and 6 bases at J, with 3 bases between. The CDR3 reads CASSLMDTQYF. Here the CDR3 DNA reads TGTGCCAGCAGCTTGATGGATACGCAGTATTTT.

This clonotype has more than one count but fewer than ten. CDR3 protein: CASSQPTGTTTPQYF. In DNA, the CDR3 is TGTGCCAGCAGCCAACCAACCGGGACAACGACCCCACAGTACTTC. This chain uses TRBV3-1 with TRBJ2-7, with D perhaps TRBD1 (6 bases). Looked up from germline, CDR1 is LGHDT and CDR2 is YNNKEL (reference sequence). With 2 bases removed from V and 10 bases from J, the gap between germline ends came to 21 bases. CDR3 size: 15 residues.

This clonotype has just a few counts. The V call is TRBV12-3 or TRBV12-4, the J call TRBJ1-5, with TRBD1 matching over 8 bases. J lost 3 bases, V lost 5 bases, and 6 bases had no gene match. This CDR3 has 15 residues. The DNA for the CDR3 is TGTGCCAGCAGTCCCCTGACAGGGGTCAATCAGCCCCAGCATTTT. Translation gives CASSPLTGVNQPQHF.

CDR3 loop: CASSADGSNQPQHF. CDR3 DNA sequence: TGTGCCAGCAGTGCGGACGGTAGCAATCAGCCCCAGCATTTT. The V and J genes are TRBV12-3 or TRBV12-4 and TRBJ1-5; D uncertain. The V and J ends lost 5 bases and 0 bases respectively, with 8 bases between them. This CDR3 comprises 14 residues.

This clonotype has only a few counts. The chain employs TRBV12-3 or TRBV12-4 and TRBJ1-5, with D perhaps TRBD1 (5 bases). This CDR3 comprises 15 residues. V lost 6 bases, J lost 5 bases, and 17 bases lay in between. Written as DNA, the CDR3 is TGTGCCAGCAGGCCGAGGGGAGGTGCGGATCAGCCCCAGCATTTT. Amino acids: CASRPRGGADQPQHF.

This clonotype came up many times. The rearrangement joins TRBV29-1 to TRBJ2-5; 7 nucleotides agree with TRBD1. Trimming took 4 bases from V and 4 from J; bases not matched to a gene: 12. CDR1 and CDR2 from the germline V gene are SQVTM and ANQGSEA. The CDR3 extends over 15 amino acids. Here the CDR3 reads CSVARDSLDGETQYF. For the CDR3, the DNA is TGCAGCGTTGCCCGGGACAGCTTGGACGGAGAGACCCAGTACTTC. The variable domain in full, completed from reference TRBV29-1 and TRBJ2-5, reads SAVISQKPSRDICQRGTSLTIQCQVDSQVTMMFWYRQQPGQSLTLIATANQGSEATYESGFVIDKFPISRPNLTFSTLTVSNMSPEDSSIYLCSVARDSLDGETQYFGPGTRLLVL.

The J gene is TRBJ2-6, the V gene TRBV28, with 7 bases matching TRBD2. CDR1 is MDHEN and CDR2 is SYDVKM in the germline V gene. This CDR3 spans 17 amino acids. Germline trimming cut 5 bases from V and 2 bases from J; bases unmatched to any gene: 9. The CDR3 spells CASSTFRGRAGANVLTF. CDR3 DNA sequence: TGTGCCAGCAGTACATTTCGAGGGAGGGCTGGGGCCAACGTCCTGACTTTC. The entire variable domain, with the rest obtained from reference TRBV28 and TRBJ2-6, is as follows: DVKVTQSSRYLVKRTGEKVFLECVQDMDHENMFWYRQDPGLGLRLIYFSYDVKMKEKGDIPEGYSVSREKKERFSLILESASTNQTSMYLCASSTFRGRAGANVLTFGAGSRLTVL.

The genes are TRBV6-5 and TRBJ1-5, with D tentatively TRBD1 (5 bases). Trimming shortened V by 6 bases and J by 6 bases, and 18 bases separated the two germline ends. Germline CDR1 is MNHEY and CDR2 is SVGAGI. The CDR3 totals 15 residues. CDR3 sequence: CASRTGHVGAQPQHF. Written as DNA, the CDR3 is TGTGCCAGCAGAACAGGACACGTCGGTGCTCAGCCCCAGCATTTT.

The chain is built from TRBV11-2 and TRBJ2-6; perhaps TRBD1 as D (5 bases). CDR3 length: 17 amino acids. Trimming took off 6 bases at V and 0 bases at J, with 15 bases between the two ends. CDR1 is SGHAT and CDR2 is FQNNGV in the germline V gene. In DNA form, the CDR3 reads TGTGCCAGCAGGTGGGGCACCATTTTCTCTGGGGCCAACGTCCTGACTTTC. Translating gives CASRWGTIFSGANVLTF.

This clonotype was seen more than once but under ten times. This sequence joins TRBV4-1 and TRBJ2-7; a weak D match, TRBD2 (5 bases). The ends were cut back, 1 base at V and 3 bases at J, with 13 bases in the middle. The CDR3 is made up of 15 amino acids. Germline V gene sequence: CDR1 MGHRA, CDR2 YSYEKL. The CDR3 sequence: CASSQVPTGSYEQYF. The CDR3 DNA reads as TGCGCCAGCAGCCAAGTCCCTACGGGGAGCTACGAGCAGTACTTC.

The V and J genes are TRBV29-1 and TRBJ1-3; possible D gene TRBD1, 6 bases. There are 17 residues in the CDR3. Looked up from germline, CDR1 is SQVTM and CDR2 is ANQGSEA. Trimming cost V 0 bases and J 0 bases, with 15 bases left between them. In DNA, the CDR3 is TGCAGCGTTGAAGATCCCATGGGGGGCAGCTCTGGAAACACCATATATTTT. Amino acids: CSVEDPMGGSSGNTIYF.

The rearrangement links TRBV29-1 to TRBJ2-5; tentative D call: TRBD1 (5 bases). Germline lookup yields CDR1 SQVTM and CDR2 ANQGSEA. The CDR3 sequence is 15 residues long. The V end lost 3 bases, the J end lost 2 bases, and 16 bases lay between the germline ends. The CDR3 loop reads CSVERGQGPQETQYF. CDR3 bases: TGCAGCGTTGAGCGAGGCCAGGGCCCTCAAGAGACCCAGTACTTC.

The chain uses TRBV20-1 and TRBJ2-7; no firm D call. Germline V gene data show CDR1 as DFQATT and CDR2 as SNEGSKA (reference sequence). Between the trimmed V and J ends, which lost 4 bases and 0 bases, there was a span of 19 bases. This CDR3 has 16 amino acids. The CDR3 is CSATGPTGRGSYEQYF. DNA for the CDR3: TGCAGTGCTACCGGCCCAACTGGACGCGGCTCCTACGAGCAGTACTTC.

This clonotype was seen more than once but under ten times. This chain connects TRBV24-1 to TRBJ2-1; the D is unclear. In germline, CDR1 is KGHDR, CDR2 SFDVKD. Trimming removed 1 base from V and 5 bases from J, with 2 bases in between. The CDR3 has 12 residues. Here the CDR3 reads CATSDFDNEQFF. CDR3 coding DNA: TGTGCCACCAGTGATTTTGACAATGAGCAGTTCTTC.

The chain employs TRBV7-6 and TRBJ2-3, with TRBD2 matching 11 bases. Looked up from germline, CDR1 is SGHVS and CDR2 is FNYEAQ. This CDR3 comprises 17 residues. V shed 2 bases and J 7 bases; nucleotides not matched to a gene: 11. This CDR3 is CASSLRGLAGPGYTQYF. The CDR3 region has the DNA TGTGCCAGCAGCTTAAGAGGACTAGCGGGCCCTGGGTATACGCAGTATTTT. Complete variable domain (other parts from reference TRBV7-6 and TRBJ2-3): GAGVSQSPRYKVTKRGQDVALRCDPISGHVSLYWYRQALGQGPEFLTYFNYEAQQDKSGLPNDRFSAERPEGSISTLTIQRTEQRDSAMYRCASSLRGLAGPGYTQYFGPGTRLTVL.

This clonotype appeared a single time. J is TRBJ2-3 and V is TRBV4-3; D is perhaps TRBD2 (7 bases). Trimming removed 0 bases at V and 4 bases at J, with 26 bases between. The CDR3 spans 20 residues. CDR1 and CDR2 from the germline V gene are LGHNA and YSLEER. CDR3 nucleotide sequence: TGCGCCAGCAGCCAAGAGAGGGGGAGGGCCCGCGGTGGGATCTCAGATACGCAGTATTTT. It specifies CASSQERGRARGGISDTQYF.

V is TRBV12-3 or TRBV12-4 and J is TRBJ1-1; 8 positions match TRBD1. The ends lost 4 bases at V and 4 bases at J; junction bases unmatched: 2. CDR3 size: 13 residues. The CDR3 loop is CASSWTGRTEAFF. In DNA, the CDR3 is TGTGCCAGCAGTTGGACAGGGCGCACTGAAGCTTTCTTT.

The chain has TRBV6-2 or TRBV6-3 and TRBJ2-7, with a weak D call TRBD1 (5 bases). Germline V CDR1 and CDR2: MNHEY, SVGEGT. With 2 bases removed from V and 0 bases from J, the gap between germline ends came to 20 bases. CDR3 length: 18 amino acids. DNA of the CDR3: TGTGCCAGCAGTTACCACGACAGACCAGATATTTTCTCCTACGAGCAGTACTTC. It codes for CASSYHDRPDIFSYEQYF.